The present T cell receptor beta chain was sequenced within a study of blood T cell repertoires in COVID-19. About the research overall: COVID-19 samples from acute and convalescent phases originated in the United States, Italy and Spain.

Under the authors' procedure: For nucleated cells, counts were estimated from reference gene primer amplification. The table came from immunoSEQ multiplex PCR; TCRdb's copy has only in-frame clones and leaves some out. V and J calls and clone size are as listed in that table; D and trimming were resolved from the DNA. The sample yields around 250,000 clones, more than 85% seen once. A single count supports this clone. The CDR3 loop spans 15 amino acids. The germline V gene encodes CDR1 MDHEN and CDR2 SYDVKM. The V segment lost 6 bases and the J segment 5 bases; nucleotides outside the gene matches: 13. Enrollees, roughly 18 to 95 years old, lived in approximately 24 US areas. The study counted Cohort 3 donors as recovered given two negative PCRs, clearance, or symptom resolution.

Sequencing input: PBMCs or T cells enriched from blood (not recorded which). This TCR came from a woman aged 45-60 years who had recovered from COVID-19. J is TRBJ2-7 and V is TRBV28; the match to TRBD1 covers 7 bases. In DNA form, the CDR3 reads TGTGCCAGCAGATCGACCGGGACAGTCAATAACGAGCAGTACTTC. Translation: CASRSTGTVNNEQYF.